The 9 T cell receptor beta chains below all came from one sample that was sequenced in a study of CD8+ T cells in alopecia areata. The treatment here: oral pan-JAK inhibitor, 5-10 mg twice daily. cDNA reverse transcribed from extracted RNA served as the sequencing template. TCRdb's copy holds only in-frame clones and misses some; the assay was immunoSEQ multiplex PCR. The table shows 110,000 or so clones, with 50% to 65% occurring only once. The material was CD4+ T cells sorted from blood, obtained at week 24, from a patient treated with tofacitinib. These TCRs come from a human donor with alopecia areata.

This clone was observed a single time. The gene calls are TRBV11-2 and TRBJ2-7; perhaps TRBD1 as D (6 bases). V was pared by 5 bases and J by 6 bases, with 17 bases between. The CDR3 extends over 14 amino acids. Germline values: CDR1 SGHAT, CDR2 FQNNGV. CDR3 residues: CASSPRTRGTEQYF. The CDR3 coding sequence is TGTGCCAGCAGCCCCCGAACCAGGGGAACCGAGCAGTACTTC.

The chain recombines TRBV5-1 with TRBJ1-1; 8 nucleotides agree with TRBD1. Germline V CDR1 and CDR2: SGHRS, YFSETQ. J gave up 1 base and V 0 bases, and 2 bases lay outside the gene matches. The CDR3 has 15 residues. The CDR3 DNA sequence: TGCGCCAGCAGCTTGGTGGGACAGGCGAACACTGAAGCTTTCTTT. Its translation: CASSLVGQANTEAFF.

The chain has TRBV25-1 and TRBJ1-1; D is ambiguous. Germline assignment: CDR1 MGHDK and CDR2 SYGVNS. There are 15 residues in the CDR3. V lost 1 base and J 0 bases, leaving 9 bases between the germline ends. This CDR3 reads CASSEFAGLNTEAFF. The CDR3 nucleotides read TGTGCCAGCAGTGAATTCGCAGGTTTGAACACTGAAGCTTTCTTT.

The chain couples TRBV4-1 to TRBJ2-7; 10 positions agree with TRBD1. The germline CDR1 and CDR2 sequences are MGHRA and YSYEKL. Trimming took 2 bases from V and 6 from J; bases not matched to a gene: 10. This CDR3 spans 16 amino acids. CDR3 sequence: CASSQPPGTGVREQYF. In DNA, the CDR3 is TGCGCCAGCAGCCAACCCCCCGGGACAGGGGTGCGCGAGCAGTACTTC.

The chain carries TRBV30 and TRBJ2-5, with 13 nucleotides matching TRBD2. J was trimmed by 4 bases and V by 2 bases; bases with no gene match: 10. The germline V gene has CDR1 GTSNPN and CDR2 SVGIG (reference sequence). The CDR3 covers 17 residues. This CDR3 is CAWSITRTSGGLETQYF. In DNA, the CDR3 is TGTGCCTGGAGTATAACACGGACTAGCGGGGGTTTAGAGACCCAGTACTTC.

The sample holds a few counts of this clone. V usage is TRBV2 and J usage is TRBJ1-1; D ambiguous. CDR3 length equals 13 residues. With 1 base removed from V and 4 bases from J, the gap between germline ends came to 7 bases. Germline loops: CDR1 SNHLY, CDR2 FYNNEI. The CDR3 DNA reads as TGTGCCAGCAGTGAAGAGGGAGGCACTGAAGCTTTCTTT. This codes for CASSEEGGTEAFF.

The chain has TRBV10-2 and TRBJ2-5, with TRBD2 matching over 15 bases. Germline assignment: CDR1 WSHSY and CDR2 SAAADI. The CDR3 length is 16 residues. Trimming took 10 bases from V and 5 from J; bases not matched to a gene: 11. CDR3 nucleotide sequence: TGCGCCATCGCCAGGACTAGCGGGGGGGCAGGGGAGACCCAGTACTTC. Translation gives CAIARTSGGAGETQYF.

This chain joins TRBV7-2 and TRBJ1-1; maybe TRBD1 (6 bases). The CDR3 sequence is 13 residues long. Germline assignment: CDR1 SGHTA and CDR2 FQGNSA. Trimming pared 3 bases from V and 7 bases from J, leaving 12 bases between. The CDR3: CASSFRQEGEAFF. The CDR3 nucleotides read TGTGCCAGCAGCTTTCGACAGGAAGGTGAAGCTTTCTTT.

This chain joins TRBV5-1 and TRBJ1-1; the D is unclear. There are 12 residues in the CDR3. Germline values: CDR1 SGHRS, CDR2 YFSETQ. V was shortened by 4 bases and J by 2 bases, with 6 bases between the two germline ends. This chain's CDR3 is CASSVDNTEAFF. CDR3 nucleotide sequence: TGCGCCAGCAGCGTCGATAACACTGAAGCTTTCTTT.